These T cell receptor beta chains were read from a single sample in a study of shared clonotypes between healthy human individuals. The protocol was immunoSEQ multiplex PCR, while the TCRdb copy is restricted to in-frame clones and leaves out a portion. The table includes 550,000 to 750,000 clones, just over 90% detected once. Sequenced input: naive CD8+ T cells sorted from blood. These receptors were obtained from a man younger than 45 in good health. Each CDR3 is given with its conserved first and last residue. A D gene is named only where the DNA matches it firmly. Size values are once, few and many counts, or a class for expanded clones, and some rows have none.

V gene	D gene	clone size	J gene	CDR3 protein	CDR3 DNA
TRBV6-6	NA	NA	TRBJ2-1	CASSQGSYNEQFF	TGTGCCAGCAGTCAGGGGTCCTACAATGAGCAGTTCTTC
TRBV7-9	TRBD2	once	TRBJ2-1	CASSYTGLAYNEQFF	TGTGCCAGCAGTTACACGGGACTAGCCTACAATGAGCAGTTCTTC
TRBV9	NA	NA	TRBJ1-3	CASSVEHGNTIYF	TGTGCCAGCAGCGTAGAACATGGAAACACCATATATTTT
TRBV29-1	TRBD1	NA	TRBJ2-4	CSAQTGTGRGDIQYF	TGCAGCGCCCAAACCGGGACAGGGCGTGGGGACATTCAGTACTTC
TRBV6-4	TRBD2	NA	TRBJ2-7	CAPTSGRSSYEQYF	TGTGCCCCCACTAGCGGGAGGAGCTCCTACGAGCAGTACTTC
TRBV9	NA	NA	TRBJ2-2	CASSFDTSNTGELFF	TGTGCCAGCAGCTTTGACACGTCGAACACCGGGGAGCTGTTTTTT
TRBV27	TRBD2	NA	TRBJ2-7	CASSLISGGRTLYEQYF	TGTGCCAGCAGTTTGATTAGCGGGGGCCGAACCCTCTACGAGCAGTACTTC
TRBV27	NA	NA	TRBJ2-7	CASSFSGEQYF	TGTGCCAGCAGTTTTTCTGGCGAGCAGTACTTC
TRBV27	NA	once	TRBJ2-1	CASTYGASSYNEQFF	TGTGCCAGCACATACGGGGCGAGCTCCTACAATGAGCAGTTCTTC
TRBV6-1	NA	once	TRBJ2-1	CASSEYFSNEQFF	TGTGCCAGCAGTGAATACTTTTCGAATGAGCAGTTCTTC
TRBV7-9	TRBD1	NA	TRBJ2-1	CASSFSQGARDEQFF	TGTGCCAGCAGCTTTAGTCAGGGGGCTCGGGATGAGCAGTTCTTC
TRBV2	NA	NA	TRBJ2-7	CASTGRSYEQYF	TGTGCCAGCACAGGCAGAAGTTACGAGCAGTACTTC
TRBV7-6	NA	NA	TRBJ2-5	CASSLAGNVLETQYF	TGTGCCAGCAGCTTAGCAGGGAACGTATTAGAGACCCAGTACTTC
TRBV5-1	TRBD2	NA	TRBJ2-2	CASSVLAGGYTGELFF	TGCGCCAGCAGCGTACTAGCGGGAGGGTATACCGGGGAGCTGTTTTTT
TRBV30	NA	NA	TRBJ2-3	CAWTWIGDTQYF	TGTGCCTGGACCTGGATTGGAGATACGCAGTATTTT
TRBV5-1	TRBD2	NA	TRBJ2-3	CASSLAGREADTQYF	TGCGCCAGCAGCTTGGCGGGGCGGGAGGCGGATACGCAGTATTTT
TRBV7-7	TRBD2	NA	TRBJ2-5	CASSLFGGGETQYF	TGTGCTAGCAGCTTATTTGGGGGGGGAGAGACCCAGTACTTC
TRBV11-3	TRBD1	NA	TRBJ2-2	CASSPRGTGIGLSGELFF	TGTGCCAGCAGCCCCCGGGGGACAGGGATAGGTCTGTCCGGGGAGCTGTTTTTT
TRBV5-1	NA	NA	TRBJ2-1	CASSPRGRVSYNEQFF	TGCGCCAGCAGCCCCCGGGGCCGAGTGTCCTACAATGAGCAGTTCTTC
TRBV4-1	TRBD1	NA	TRBJ1-1	CASSPLGQGGLEGTEAFF	TGCGCCAGCAGCCCCCTAGGACAGGGAGGCCTCGAAGGGACTGAAGCTTTCTTT
TRBV5-6	TRBD1	once	TRBJ2-7	CASSSPGQGYYEQYF	TGTGCCAGCAGCTCGCCGGGACAGGGGTACTACGAGCAGTACTTC
TRBV7-8	TRBD2	NA	TRBJ2-1	CASSLGVAGAFDEQFF	TGTGCCAGCAGCTTAGGGGTAGCGGGAGCGTTCGATGAGCAGTTCTTC
TRBV7-6	TRBD2	NA	TRBJ2-1	CASTPAGVVVSSEQFF	TGTGCCAGCACCCCGGCGGGAGTCGTCGTCTCCAGTGAGCAGTTCTTC
TRBV5-8	NA	NA	TRBJ2-3	CASSFSGLGGSTDTQYF	TGTGCCAGCAGTTTCTCCGGGTTGGGCGGGAGCACAGATACGCAGTATTTT
TRBV5-1	NA	NA	TRBJ2-7	CASSLVRDEQYF	TGCGCCAGCAGCTTGGTCAGAGACGAGCAGTACTTC
TRBV29-1	NA	NA	TRBJ1-1	CSALDSISQAFF	TGCAGCGCCCTGGACAGTATCTCCCAAGCTTTCTTT
TRBV7-9	NA	NA	TRBJ2-7	CASSLESSRVYEQYF	TGTGCCAGCAGCTTAGAATCGTCGCGAGTCTACGAGCAGTACTTC
TRBV15	TRBD2	few	TRBJ2-5	CATSTGTSGSAAQYF	TGTGCCACCAGCACCGGGACTAGCGGGAGTGCGGCCCAGTACTTC
TRBV2	TRBD2	NA	TRBJ2-1	CASRPTSGREYNEQFF	TGTGCCAGCAGACCAACTAGCGGGAGGGAATACAATGAGCAGTTCTTC
TRBV27	NA	NA	TRBJ2-1	CASSFSVGGREQFF	TGTGCCAGCAGTTTCTCGGTCGGGGGCAGGGAGCAGTTCTTC
TRBV13	TRBD1	NA	TRBJ2-7	CASSLGRTGYEQYF	TGTGCCAGCAGCTTAGGCAGGACAGGCTACGAGCAGTACTTC